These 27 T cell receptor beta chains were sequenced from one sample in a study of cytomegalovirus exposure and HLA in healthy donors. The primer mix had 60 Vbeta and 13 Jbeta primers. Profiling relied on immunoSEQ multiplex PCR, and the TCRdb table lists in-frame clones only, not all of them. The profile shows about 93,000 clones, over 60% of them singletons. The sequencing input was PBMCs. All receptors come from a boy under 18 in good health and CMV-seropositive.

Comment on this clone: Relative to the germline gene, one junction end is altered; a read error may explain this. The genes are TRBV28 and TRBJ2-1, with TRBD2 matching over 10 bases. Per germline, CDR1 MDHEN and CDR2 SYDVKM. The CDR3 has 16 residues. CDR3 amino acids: CASSLLAGGGYNEQFF. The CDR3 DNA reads TGTGCCAGCAGCTTATTAGCGGGGGGCGGCTACAATGAGCAGTTCTTC.

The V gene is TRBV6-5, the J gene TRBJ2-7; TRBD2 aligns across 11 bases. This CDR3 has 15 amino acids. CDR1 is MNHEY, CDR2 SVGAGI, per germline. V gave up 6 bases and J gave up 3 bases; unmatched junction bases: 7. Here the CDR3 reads CASRVRLAGIYEQYF. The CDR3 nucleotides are TGTGCCAGCAGGGTGAGACTAGCGGGGATCTACGAGCAGTACTTC.

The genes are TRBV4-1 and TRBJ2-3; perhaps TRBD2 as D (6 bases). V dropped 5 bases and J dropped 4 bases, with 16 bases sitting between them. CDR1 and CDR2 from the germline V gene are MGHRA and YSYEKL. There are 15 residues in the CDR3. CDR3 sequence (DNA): TGCGCCAGCAGCAGCCTCGGACTACCGCCAGATACGCAGTATTTT. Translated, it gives CASSSLGLPPDTQYF.

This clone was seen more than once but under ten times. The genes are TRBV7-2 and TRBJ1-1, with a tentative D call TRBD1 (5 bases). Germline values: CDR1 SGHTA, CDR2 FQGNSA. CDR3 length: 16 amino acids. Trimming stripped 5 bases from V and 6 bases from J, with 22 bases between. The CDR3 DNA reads TGTGCCAGCAGCGTCGCCCCGGGACTGAGAAGCCCTGAAGCTTTCTTT. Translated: CASSVAPGLRSPEAFF.

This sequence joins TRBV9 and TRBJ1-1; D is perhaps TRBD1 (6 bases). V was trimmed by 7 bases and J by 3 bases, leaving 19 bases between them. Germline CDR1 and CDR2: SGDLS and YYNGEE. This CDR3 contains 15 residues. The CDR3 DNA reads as TGTGCCAGCGGGACGGGGGGGGCTGGGTACACTGAAGCTTTCTTT. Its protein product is CASGTGGAGYTEAFF. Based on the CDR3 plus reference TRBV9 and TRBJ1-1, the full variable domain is DSGVTQTPKHLITATGQRVTLRCSPRSGDLSVYWYQQSLDQGLQFLIQYYNGEERAKGNILERFSAQQFPDLHSELNLSSLELGDSALYFCASGTGGAGYTEAFFGQGTRLTVV.

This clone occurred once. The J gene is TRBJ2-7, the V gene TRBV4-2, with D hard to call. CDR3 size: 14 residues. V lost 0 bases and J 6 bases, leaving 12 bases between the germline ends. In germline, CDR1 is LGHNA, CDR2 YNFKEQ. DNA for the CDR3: TGTGCCAGCAGCCAAGACCAGGCTTACAGCGAGCAGTACTTC. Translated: CASSQDQAYSEQYF.

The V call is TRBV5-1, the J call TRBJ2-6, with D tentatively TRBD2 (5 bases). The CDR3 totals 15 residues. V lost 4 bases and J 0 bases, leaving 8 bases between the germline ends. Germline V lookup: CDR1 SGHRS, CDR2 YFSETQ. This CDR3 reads CASSPGSSGANVLTF. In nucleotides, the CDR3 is TGCGCCAGCAGCCCGGGAAGCTCTGGGGCCAACGTCCTGACTTTC.

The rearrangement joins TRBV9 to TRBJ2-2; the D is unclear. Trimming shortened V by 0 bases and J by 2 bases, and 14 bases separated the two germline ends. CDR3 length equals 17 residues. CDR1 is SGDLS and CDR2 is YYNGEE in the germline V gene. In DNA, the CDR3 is TGTGCCAGCAGCGTAGTTACGCAGATAAGAAACACCGGGGAGCTGTTTTTT. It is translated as CASSVVTQIRNTGELFF.

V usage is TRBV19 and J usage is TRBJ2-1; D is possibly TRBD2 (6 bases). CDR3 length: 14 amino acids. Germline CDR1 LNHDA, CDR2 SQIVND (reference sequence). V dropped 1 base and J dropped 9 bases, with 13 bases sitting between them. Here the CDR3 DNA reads TGTGCCAGTAGTATAGCGGGAGCCGTGGCTGAGCAGTTCTTC. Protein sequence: CASSIAGAVAEQFF.

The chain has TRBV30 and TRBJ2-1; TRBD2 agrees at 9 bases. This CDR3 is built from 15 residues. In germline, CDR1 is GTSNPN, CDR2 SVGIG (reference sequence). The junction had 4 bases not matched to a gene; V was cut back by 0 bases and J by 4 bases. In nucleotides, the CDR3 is TGTGCCTGGAGTGTAAGCGGGAGGTCATACAATGAGCAGTTCTTC. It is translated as CAWSVSGRSYNEQFF.

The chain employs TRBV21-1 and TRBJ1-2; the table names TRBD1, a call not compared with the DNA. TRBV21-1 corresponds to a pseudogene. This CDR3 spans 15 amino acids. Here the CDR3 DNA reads TGTGCCAGCAGCACTCTTCGACAGGGCCCTAGTGGCTACACCTTC. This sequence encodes CASSTLRQGPSGYTF.

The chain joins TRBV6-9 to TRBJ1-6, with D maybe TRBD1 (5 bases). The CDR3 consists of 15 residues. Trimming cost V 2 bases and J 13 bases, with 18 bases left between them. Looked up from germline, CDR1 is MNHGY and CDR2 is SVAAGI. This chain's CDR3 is CASSYRWDLELPLHF. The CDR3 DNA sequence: TGTGCCAGCAGTTATAGGTGGGACTTAGAGTTGCCCCTCCACTTT.

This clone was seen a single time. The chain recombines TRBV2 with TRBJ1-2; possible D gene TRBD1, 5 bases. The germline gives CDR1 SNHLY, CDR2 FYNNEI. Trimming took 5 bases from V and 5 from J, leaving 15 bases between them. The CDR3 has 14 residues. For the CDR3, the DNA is TGTGCCAGCAGTCTTCGGACATCTACTTATGGCTACACCTTC. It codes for CASSLRTSTYGYTF.

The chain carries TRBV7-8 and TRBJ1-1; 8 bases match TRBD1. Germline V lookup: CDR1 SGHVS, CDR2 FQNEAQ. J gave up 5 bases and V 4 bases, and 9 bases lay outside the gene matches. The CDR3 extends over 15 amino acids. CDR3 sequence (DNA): TGTGCCAGCAGCTCCTCGACAGGGGCAGGGACTGAAGCTTTCTTT. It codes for CASSSSTGAGTEAFF.

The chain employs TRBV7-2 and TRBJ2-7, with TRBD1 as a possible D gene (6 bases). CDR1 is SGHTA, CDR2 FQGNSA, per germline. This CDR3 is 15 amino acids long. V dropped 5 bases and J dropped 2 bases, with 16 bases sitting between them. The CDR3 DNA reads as TGTGCCAGCAGCGGAAGGACAGAACCCCCCTACGAGCAGTACTTC. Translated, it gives CASSGRTEPPYEQYF.

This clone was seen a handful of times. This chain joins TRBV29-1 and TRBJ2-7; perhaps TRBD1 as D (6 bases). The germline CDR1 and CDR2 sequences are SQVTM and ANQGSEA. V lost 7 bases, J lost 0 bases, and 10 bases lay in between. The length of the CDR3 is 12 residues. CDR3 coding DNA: TGCAGCGCTCGGGACAACTCCTACGAGCAGTACTTC. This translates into CSARDNSYEQYF.

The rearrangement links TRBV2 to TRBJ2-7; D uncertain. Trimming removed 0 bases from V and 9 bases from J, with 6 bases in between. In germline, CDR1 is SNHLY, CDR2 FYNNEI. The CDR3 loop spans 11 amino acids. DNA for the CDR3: TGTGCCAGCAGTGAAGCTCCGTTGCAGTACTTC. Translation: CASSEAPLQYF.

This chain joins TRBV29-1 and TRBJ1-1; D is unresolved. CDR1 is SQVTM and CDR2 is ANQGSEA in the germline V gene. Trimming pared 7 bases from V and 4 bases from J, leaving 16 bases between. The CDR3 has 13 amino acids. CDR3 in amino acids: CSGMEGSGTEAFF. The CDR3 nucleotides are TGCAGCGGCATGGAGGGATCGGGCACTGAAGCTTTCTTT.

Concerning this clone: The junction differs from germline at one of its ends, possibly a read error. The CDR3 loop reads CASSSGTGPYNEQFF. The CDR3 coding sequence is TGTGCTAGCAGCTCCGGGACAGGCCCCTACAATGAGCAGTTCTTC. This rearrangement joins TRBV7-7 to TRBJ2-1, with 8 bases matching TRBD1. This CDR3 comprises 15 residues. Germline loops: CDR1 SSHAT, CDR2 FNYEAQ (reference sequence). Using reference TRBV7-7 and TRBJ2-1 for the parts outside the CDR3, the full variable domain is GAGVSQSPRYKVTKRGQDVTLRCDPISSHATLYWYQQALGQGPEFLTYFNYEAQPDKSGLPSDRFSAERPEGSISTLTIQRTEQRDSAMYRCASSSGTGPYNEQFFGPGTRLTVL.

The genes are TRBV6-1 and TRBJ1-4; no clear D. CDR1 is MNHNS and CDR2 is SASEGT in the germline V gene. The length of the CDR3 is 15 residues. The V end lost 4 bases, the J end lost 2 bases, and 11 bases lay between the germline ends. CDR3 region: CASSGSTSTNEKLFF. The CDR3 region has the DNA TGTGCCAGCAGTGGATCGACATCCACTAATGAAAAACTGTTTTTT.

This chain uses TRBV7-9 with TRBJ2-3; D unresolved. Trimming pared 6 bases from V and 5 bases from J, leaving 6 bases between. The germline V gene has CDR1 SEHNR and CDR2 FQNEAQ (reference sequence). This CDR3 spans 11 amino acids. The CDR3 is CASRLRDTQYF. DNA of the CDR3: TGTGCCAGCAGGTTGAGAGATACGCAGTATTTT.

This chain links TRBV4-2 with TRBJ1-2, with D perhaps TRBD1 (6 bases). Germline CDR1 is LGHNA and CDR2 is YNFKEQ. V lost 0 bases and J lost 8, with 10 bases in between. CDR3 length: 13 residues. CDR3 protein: CASSQDGQKGYTF. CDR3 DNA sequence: TGTGCCAGCAGCCAAGACGGACAGAAGGGCTACACCTTC.

CDR3 in amino acids: CASSLGTGQGYGYTF. Written as DNA, the CDR3 is TGTGCCAGCAGTCTAGGGACGGGACAGGGGTATGGCTACACCTTC. The chain uses TRBV6-5 and TRBJ1-2; TRBD1 agrees at 10 bases. J gave up 5 bases and V 5 bases, and 8 bases lay outside the gene matches. Germline V gives CDR1 MNHEY, CDR2 SVGAGI. CDR3 length equals 15 residues.

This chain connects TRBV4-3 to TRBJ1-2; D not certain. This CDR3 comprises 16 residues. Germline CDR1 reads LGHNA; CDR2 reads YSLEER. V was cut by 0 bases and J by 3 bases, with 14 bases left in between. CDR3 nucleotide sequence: TGCGCCAGCAGCCAAGATTCCCGAGAGCTCTACTATGGCTACACCTTC. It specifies CASSQDSRELYYGYTF.

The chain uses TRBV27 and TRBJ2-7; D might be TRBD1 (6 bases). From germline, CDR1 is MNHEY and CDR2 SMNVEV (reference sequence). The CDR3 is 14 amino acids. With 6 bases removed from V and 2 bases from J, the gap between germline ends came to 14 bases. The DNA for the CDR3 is TGTGCCAGCAGAGAATCGACAGGTCCCTACGAGCAGTACTTC. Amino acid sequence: CASRESTGPYEQYF.

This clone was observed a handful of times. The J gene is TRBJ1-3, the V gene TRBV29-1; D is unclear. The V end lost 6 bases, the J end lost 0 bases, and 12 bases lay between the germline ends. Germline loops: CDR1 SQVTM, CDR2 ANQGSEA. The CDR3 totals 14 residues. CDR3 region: CSVTIRSSGNTIYF. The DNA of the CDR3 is TGCAGCGTGACCATTAGGAGCTCTGGAAACACCATATATTTT.

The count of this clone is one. The CDR3 region has the DNA TGTGCCTCGACGGACAGAGGGGACACTGAAGCTTTCTTT. Translated: CASTDRGDTEAFF. The chain uses TRBV30 and TRBJ1-1, with TRBD1 as a possible D gene (6 bases). CDR1 is GTSNPN and CDR2 is SVGIG in the germline V gene (reference sequence). V was clipped by 7 bases and J by 3 bases, with 15 bases between them. The CDR3 consists of 13 residues.